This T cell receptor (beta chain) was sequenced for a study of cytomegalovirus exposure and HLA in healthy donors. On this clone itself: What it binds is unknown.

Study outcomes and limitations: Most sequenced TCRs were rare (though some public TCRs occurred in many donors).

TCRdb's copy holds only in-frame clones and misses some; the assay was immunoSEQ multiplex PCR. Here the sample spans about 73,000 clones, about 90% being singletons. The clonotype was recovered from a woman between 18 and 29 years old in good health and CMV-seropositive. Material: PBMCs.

DNA of the CDR3: TGTGCCACCACCAACGGGGTTCGGTGGAACACTGAAGCTTTCTTT. Translating gives CATTNGVRWNTEAFF. This chain uses TRBV19 with TRBJ1-1; D ambiguous. Germline loops: CDR1 LNHDA, CDR2 SQIVND (reference sequence). Trimming cost V 10 bases and J 1 base, with 19 bases left between them. The CDR3 runs to 15 residues.